What follows are 3 T cell receptor beta chains derived from one specimen sequenced in a study of blood T cell repertoires in COVID-19 (dated by TCRdb to the early 2020s). The protocol used for the library was the immunoSEQ multiplex PCR assay. Imported from immuneACCESS, the table was reduced by TCRdb to in-frame sequences with V and J called. These copies leave out some clones; in studies compared against another copy, an unresolved V gene accounts for under half, and the cause of the remainder is not known. In all, the sample holds about 500,000 clones, and roughly 89% of those were seen once. The top ten clones comprise around 0.92% of the sample. The specimen sequenced was peripheral blood. These receptors were obtained from a man younger than 35 with COVID-19, enrolled during active disease.

The chain joins TRBV6-5 to TRBJ1-3, with TRBD1 identical over 7 bases. From germline, CDR1 is MNHEY and CDR2 SVGAGI. This CDR3 region has 15 residues. The J segment lost 4 bases and the V segment lost 5 bases, leaving 8 bases of the junction unmatched. The CDR3 here is CASSITGDSGNTIYF. In DNA, the CDR3 is TGTGCCAGCAGTATAACAGGGGACTCCGGAAACACCATATATTTT.

This clone was counted only a few times. The chain joins TRBV29-1 to TRBJ2-2, with 9 nucleotides matching TRBD1. The CDR3 is 14 residues long. Looked up from germline, CDR1 is SQVTM and CDR2 is ANQGSEA. The V and J ends lost 7 bases and 3 bases, in that order; junction bases with no gene match: 6. The CDR3 spells CSASRTGDTGELFF. The CDR3 DNA sequence: TGCAGCGCTTCCCGGACAGGGGACACCGGGGAGCTGTTTTTT.

This chain connects TRBV5-1 to TRBJ2-7; a possible D gene is TRBD1 (6 bases). CDR1 is SGHRS and CDR2 is YFSETQ in the germline V gene. The CDR3 has 14 amino acids. The V gene lost 2 bases and the J gene lost 5 bases, with 14 bases spanning the gap. CDR3 in DNA: TGCGCCAGCAGCTTCGTCAGGGGCCTCGACGAGCAGTACTTC. This codes for CASSFVRGLDEQYF.